Presented here are 25 T cell receptor beta chains from one specimen sequenced in a study of blood T cell repertoires in COVID-19 (dated by TCRdb to the early 2020s). The library was obtained by the immunoSEQ multiplex PCR assay. Held by TCRdb, this immuneACCESS table contains in-frame sequences only and omits some clones. Under half of the omission traces to an unresolved V gene where checked; the cause of the rest is unknown. Counted in this sample were around 100,000 clones; about four fifths of them appeared once. The ten most abundant clones make up around 10% of the sample. The sample comprised peripheral blood. Every receptor here comes from a man aged 35-49 years with active or convalescent COVID-19.

The rearrangement links TRBV9 to TRBJ2-1; D remains ambiguous. The germline V gene encodes CDR1 SGDLS and CDR2 YYNGEE. This CDR3 comprises 15 residues. Trimming pared 3 bases from V and 0 bases from J, leaving 10 bases between. The CDR3 DNA reads TGTGCCAGCAGCGCCCGATCGAGCTCCTACAATGAGCAGTTCTTC. This gives the protein CASSARSSSYNEQFF.

The V call is TRBV10-1, the J call TRBJ1-3, with TRBD1 matching 9 bases. V was clipped by 2 bases and J by 4 bases; unmatched bases: 6. Per the germline V gene, CDR1 is WNHNN and CDR2 is SYGVQD (reference sequence). CDR3 length: 16 residues. DNA for the CDR3: TGCGCCAGCAGTGAGCCCCTGACAGGGGGGGGAAACACCATATATTTT. This sequence encodes CASSEPLTGGGNTIYF.

In nucleotides, the CDR3 is TGTGCCAGCAGCTTAAGAGGGAACACTGAAGCTTTCTTT. Amino acid sequence: CASSLRGNTEAFF. The chain uses TRBV7-8 and TRBJ1-1; unclear D gene. The CDR3 spans 13 residues. Deletions cut 2 bases from V and 1 base from J, with 5 bases between. Germline lookup yields CDR1 SGHVS and CDR2 FQNEAQ.

The chain has TRBV6-1 and TRBJ1-6, with D possibly matching TRBD1 (6 bases). This CDR3 has 15 residues. V shed 2 bases and J shed 9 bases, with 14 bases lying between them. CDR1 is MNHNS, CDR2 SASEGT, per germline. The CDR3 sequence: CASSEFQGSASPLHF. CDR3 DNA: TGTGCCAGCAGTGAATTCCAGGGGTCAGCTTCACCCCTCCACTTT.

This chain connects TRBV19 to TRBJ2-3; D unresolved. The CDR3 consists of 13 residues. Trimming removed 5 bases at V and 8 bases at J, with 14 bases between. CDR1 and CDR2 from the germline V gene are LNHDA and SQIVND (reference sequence). The CDR3 region is CASSPQYFVTQYF. For the CDR3, the DNA is TGTGCCAGTAGTCCACAGTATTTCGTTACGCAGTATTTT.

The rearrangement uses TRBV3-1 (or the pseudogene TRBV3-2) and TRBJ2-2; 7 positions match TRBD1. Losses at the gene ends were 1 base for V and 5 bases for J; bases not matched to a gene: 7. The CDR3 consists of 16 residues. The germline V gene has CDR1 LGHDT and CDR2 YNNKEL (reference sequence). The CDR3 loop reads CASSQGRTGGTGELFF. The CDR3 DNA reads TGTGCCAGCAGCCAAGGCCGGACAGGTGGGACCGGGGAGCTGTTTTTT.

The chain combines TRBV7-9 with TRBJ2-1, with 9 bases that match TRBD2. Germline loops: CDR1 SEHNR, CDR2 FQNEAQ (reference sequence). The V segment lost 2 bases and the J segment 4 bases; nucleotides outside the gene matches: 3. The CDR3 is 15 amino acids. The CDR3, as DNA: TGTGCCAGCAGCTTACTAGCGGGGAGATACAATGAGCAGTTCTTC. Translated, it gives CASSLLAGRYNEQFF.

The chain employs TRBV3-1 (or the pseudogene TRBV3-2) and TRBJ1-5; D uncertain. Germline loops: CDR1 LGHDT, CDR2 YNNKEL (reference sequence). CDR3 length: 14 amino acids. V was pared by 3 bases and J by 2 bases, with 8 bases between. This CDR3 is CASSHSGGNQPQHF. CDR3 nucleotides: TGTGCCAGCAGCCATAGCGGAGGCAATCAGCCCCAGCATTTT.

This clone was detected only once. The chain joins TRBV19 to TRBJ2-7, with 12 bases identical to TRBD2. This CDR3 comprises 14 residues. V shed 11 bases, J shed 0 bases, and the junction held 5 bases outside the gene matches. The germline V gene encodes CDR1 LNHDA and CDR2 SQIVND (reference sequence). The CDR3 spells CASRLAGDSYEQYF. As DNA, the CDR3 is TGTGCCTCACGACTAGCGGGGGACTCCTACGAGCAGTACTTC.

CDR3 coding DNA: TGTGCCAGCAGTCGAACAGGGACCCCTGGGATGGATGGCTACACCTTC. It encodes CASSRTGTPGMDGYTF. The chain couples TRBV25-1 to TRBJ1-2; D is possibly TRBD1 (6 bases). Germline assignment: CDR1 MGHDK and CDR2 SYGVNS. The V end was cut by 5 bases, the J end by 6 bases, with 22 bases between. This CDR3 is built from 16 residues.

The chain is built from TRBV9 and TRBJ2-5; D is ambiguous. Germline V gene data show CDR1 as SGDLS and CDR2 as YYNGEE. The CDR3 spans 16 residues. The germline V and J ends were trimmed by 0 bases and 1 base, with 13 bases remaining between them. The CDR3, as DNA: TGTGCCAGCAGCGTAGGCCCCACCGAGTTCCAAGAGACCCAGTACTTC. Its translation: CASSVGPTEFQETQYF.

The chain uses TRBV12-3 or TRBV12-4 and TRBJ2-2, with a possible D match to TRBD1 (5 bases). CDR3 length equals 13 residues. With 5 bases removed from V and 4 bases from J, the gap between germline ends came to 8 bases. The CDR3 DNA is TGTGCCAGCAGTGCCACAGGCACCGGGGAGCTGTTTTTT. It encodes CASSATGTGELFF.

The J gene is TRBJ2-7, the V gene TRBV27, with D perhaps TRBD1 (7 bases). V lost 6 bases and J 5 bases, leaving 23 bases between the germline ends. From germline, CDR1 is MNHEY and CDR2 SMNVEV (reference sequence). The CDR3 is 16 amino acids. The CDR3 loop reads CASSPSASTGTHEQYF. The CDR3 DNA sequence: TGTGCCAGCAGCCCTAGCGCTTCGACAGGGACCCACGAGCAGTACTTC.

This rearrangement joins TRBV10-3 to TRBJ1-1, with TRBD1 as a possible D gene (6 bases). CDR3 length equals 17 residues. CDR1 is ENHRY, CDR2 SYGVKD, per germline. V lost 8 bases and J lost 0, with 22 bases in between. CDR3 sequence: CAIRGRGMWELNTEAFF. The CDR3 DNA reads as TGTGCCATCCGTGGTAGGGGGATGTGGGAATTGAACACTGAAGCTTTCTTT.

The chain is built from TRBV2 and TRBJ2-3, with TRBD1 identical over 8 bases. The V gene end was trimmed by 8 bases and the J gene end by 0 bases; junction bases not matched to a gene: 4. The CDR3 extends over 14 amino acids. CDR1 and CDR2 (germline): SNHLY, FYNNEI. The CDR3 nucleotides read TGTGCCAGCCATCGACAGGGGAGCACAGATACGCAGTATTTT. Translating gives CASHRQGSTDTQYF.

This clone was recorded only once. The V and J genes are TRBV7-9 and TRBJ1-3, with TRBD1 matching 7 bases. Trimming at V came to 4 bases and at J to 10 bases, leaving 7 bases not matched to a gene. This CDR3 comprises 13 residues. Germline CDR1 and CDR2: SEHNR and FQNEAQ (reference sequence). CDR3 in DNA: TGTGCCAGCAGCTCTACAGGGGTCTTAACCATATATTTT. Its translation is CASSSTGVLTIYF.

This chain joins TRBV4-3 and TRBJ2-2; possibly TRBD1 for D (6 bases). CDR3 size: 17 residues. CDR1 is LGHNA and CDR2 is YSLEER in the germline V gene. The V gene lost 1 base and the J gene lost 4 bases, with 16 bases spanning the gap. The CDR3 bases are TGCGCCAGCAGCCAAGGTGTTTGGCAGGGGATCACCGGGGAGCTGTTTTTT. Protein product: CASSQGVWQGITGELFF.

This chain links TRBV9 with TRBJ2-1; 8 bases are shared with TRBD1. There are 15 residues in the CDR3. Germline CDR1 SGDLS, CDR2 YYNGEE. V was pared by 0 bases and J by 6 bases, with 5 bases of the junction left unmatched. The CDR3 loop reads CASSVDDRGANEQFF. In DNA, the CDR3 is TGTGCCAGCAGCGTAGATGACAGGGGAGCCAATGAGCAGTTCTTC.

The chain employs TRBV4-2 and TRBJ2-5; 8 bases are shared with TRBD2. The ends lost 0 bases at V and 5 bases at J; junction bases unmatched: 2. The CDR3 extends over 14 amino acids. Germline assignment: CDR1 LGHNA and CDR2 YNFKEQ. The CDR3, as DNA: TGTGCCAGCAGCCAAGAACTAGCGGTGGAGACCCAGTACTTC. Protein product: CASSQELAVETQYF.

This chain links TRBV16 with TRBJ1-2; D may be TRBD1 (6 bases). Trimming left V 4 bases short and J 7 bases short, with 25 bases between. CDR3 length: 17 amino acids. The germline V gene has CDR1 KGHSY and CDR2 FQNENV. The CDR3 nucleotides are TGTGCCAGCAGCCCCCGAGGGGGGGCTGGATGGCTTGGTGGCTACACCTTC. Protein product: CASSPRGGAGWLGGYTF.

This sequence joins TRBV3-1 (or the pseudogene TRBV3-2) and TRBJ2-2, with 8 bases identical to TRBD2. CDR3 length: 15 amino acids. Germline V gene lookup returns CDR1 LGHDT and CDR2 YNNKEL (reference sequence). Trimming took 4 bases from V and 5 from J; bases not matched to a gene: 6. CDR3 region: CASSLPGGPTGELFF. In DNA form, the CDR3 reads TGTGCCAGCAGCCTCCCGGGGGGGCCTACCGGGGAGCTGTTTTTT.

The chain uses TRBV19 and TRBJ1-2, with 9 bases lining up with TRBD1. The CDR3 covers 14 residues. The V and J ends lost 9 bases and 4 bases, in that order; junction bases with no gene match: 9. CDR1 LNHDA and CDR2 SQIVND come from the germline V gene (reference sequence). The CDR3, as DNA: TGTGCCAGCACCACAGGGGGCTTTATCTATGGCTACACCTTC. Its translation: CASTTGGFIYGYTF.

Here the CDR3 DNA reads TGTGCCAGTAGCCCTGGGGGGGGCCTCGACACCGGGGAGCTGTTTTTT. The encoded protein is CASSPGGGLDTGELFF. The rearrangement links TRBV19 to TRBJ2-2, with D perhaps TRBD2 (7 bases). The CDR3 length is 16 residues. Trimming took off 6 bases at V and 3 bases at J, with 17 bases between the two ends. The germline CDR1 and CDR2 sequences are LNHDA and SQIVND (reference sequence).

The gene calls are TRBV4-1 and TRBJ2-2; 8 bases are shared with TRBD2. J lost 4 bases, V lost 7 bases, and 11 bases had no gene match. The CDR3 loop spans 16 amino acids. The germline gives CDR1 MGHRA, CDR2 YSYEKL. CDR3 sequence: CASIESGLGTTGELFF. The CDR3 region has the DNA TGCGCCAGCATCGAGTCGGGACTAGGAACCACCGGGGAGCTGTTTTTT.

A few counts support this clone. The rearrangement joins TRBV7-2 to TRBJ2-1; 9 bases are shared with TRBD2. V lost 3 bases to trimming and J lost 4 bases; unmatched junction nucleotides: 4. This CDR3 has 15 amino acids. CDR1 SGHTA and CDR2 FQGNSA come from the germline V gene. The CDR3 nucleotides read TGTGCCAGCAGCTTTCCGGGACTAGCATACAATGAGCAGTTCTTC. Protein product: CASSFPGLAYNEQFF.